Detailed here is one T cell receptor beta chain. Its specificity is not known. The authors gated naive CD8 T cells as CD8+CD4-CCR7+CD45RA+ for sorting. This specimen belongs to a study of molecular identifiers for immune sequencing clone quantification. Study-level points and caveats: Investigators reportedly could detect spiked Jurkat TCR RNA from one cell among around 930,000 naive cells. Sizes of clones that are highly expanded could be underestimated (if identical TCR molecules share a barcode).

CDR1 SGHRS and CDR2 YFSETQ come from the germline V gene. The CDR3 contains 12 residues. Trimming cost V 0 bases and J 7 bases, with 8 bases left between them. TCRdb called the PCR reads again in MiXCR, with one record for every CDR3 protein. The sample carries a few hundred thousand distinct CDR3 sequences, 20% to 25% recorded once. The V call is TRBV5-1, the J call TRBJ2-7; no clear D gene. The clonotype comes from a human donor in good health. Some libraries in this study had Jurkat cell RNA spiked in. Sequencing input: naive CD8+ T cells from blood, with Jurkat cell RNA spiked in. Subset: FACS-sorted CD8+CD4-CCR7+CD45RA+ naive T cells. The CDR3 region is CASSLVLEEQYF. In DNA, the CDR3 is TGCGCCAGCAGCTTGGTTTTGGAGGAGCAGTACTTC.